This T cell receptor (beta chain) came from a study of cytomegalovirus exposure and HLA in healthy donors. Study-level information: Per a later analysis, the roughly 640 first-cohort and about 120 validation repertoires shared one platform. General observations from the study: A list of 150 or so TCR beta chains associated with cytomegalovirus was given. The majority of TCR sequences were rare, yet some public TCRs appeared in many donors.

Clones were read by immunoSEQ multiplex PCR, and TCRdb kept only the in-frame ones, dropping some. Here the sample spans some 110,000 clones, around nine tenths being singletons. The CDR3 is 12 residues long. Germline V gene lookup returns CDR1 SGHTA and CDR2 FQGNSA. Deletions cut 6 bases from V and 2 bases from J, with 6 bases between. As concerns this clone: Its specificity is not known.

The donors were part of the validation cohort of more than 90 subjects. That cohort was separate from the first cohort, which comprised 700 or so subjects. Sequenced input: PBMCs. The rearrangement links TRBV7-2 to TRBJ2-3; D remains unclear. This receptor was identified in a man between 18 and 35 years old in good health and CMV-seropositive. In nucleotides, the CDR3 is TGTGCCAGCAGTAGTTACACAGATACGCAGTATTTT. Its translation is CASSSYTDTQYF.